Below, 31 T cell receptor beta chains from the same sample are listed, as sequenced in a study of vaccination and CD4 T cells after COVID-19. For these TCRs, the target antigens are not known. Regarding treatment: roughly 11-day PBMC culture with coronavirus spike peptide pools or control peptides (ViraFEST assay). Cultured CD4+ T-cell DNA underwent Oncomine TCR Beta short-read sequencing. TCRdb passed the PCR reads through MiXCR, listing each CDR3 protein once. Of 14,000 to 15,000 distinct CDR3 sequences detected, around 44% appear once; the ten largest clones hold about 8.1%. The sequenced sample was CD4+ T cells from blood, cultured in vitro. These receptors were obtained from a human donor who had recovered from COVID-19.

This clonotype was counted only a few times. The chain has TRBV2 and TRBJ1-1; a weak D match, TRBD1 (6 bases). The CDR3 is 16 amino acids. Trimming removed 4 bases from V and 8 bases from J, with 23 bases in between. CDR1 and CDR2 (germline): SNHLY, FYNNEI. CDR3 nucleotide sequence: TGTGCCAGCAGTGTATATGTAGCGGGGGCTTACGCGGAAGCTTTCTTT. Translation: CASSVYVAGAYAEAFF. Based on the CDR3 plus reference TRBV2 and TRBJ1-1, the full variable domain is EPEVTQTPSHQVTQMGQEVILRCVPISNHLYFYWYRQILGQKVEFLVSFYNNEISEKSEIFDDQFSVERPDGSNFTLKIRSTKLEDSAMYFCASSVYVAGAYAEAFFGQGTRLTVV.

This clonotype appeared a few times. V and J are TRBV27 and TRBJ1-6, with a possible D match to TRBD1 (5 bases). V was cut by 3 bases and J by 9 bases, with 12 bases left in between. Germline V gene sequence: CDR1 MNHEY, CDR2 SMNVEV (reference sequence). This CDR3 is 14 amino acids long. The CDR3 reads CASSFNGASSPLHF. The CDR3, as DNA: TGTGCCAGCAGTTTCAATGGGGCTAGTTCACCCCTCCACTTT.

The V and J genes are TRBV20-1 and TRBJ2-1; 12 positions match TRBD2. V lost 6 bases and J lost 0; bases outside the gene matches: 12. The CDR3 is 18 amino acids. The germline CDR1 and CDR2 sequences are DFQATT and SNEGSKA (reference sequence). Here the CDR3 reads CSAMGATSGRSSYNEQFF. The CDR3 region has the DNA TGCAGTGCCATGGGGGCGACTAGCGGGAGAAGCTCCTACAATGAGCAGTTCTTC.

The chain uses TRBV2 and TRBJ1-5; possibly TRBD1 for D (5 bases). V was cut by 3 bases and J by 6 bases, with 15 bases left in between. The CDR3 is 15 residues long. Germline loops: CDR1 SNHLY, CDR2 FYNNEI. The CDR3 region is CASSEGRALSQPQHF. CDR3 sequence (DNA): TGTGCCAGCAGTGAGGGCAGGGCCCTCAGTCAGCCCCAGCATTTT.

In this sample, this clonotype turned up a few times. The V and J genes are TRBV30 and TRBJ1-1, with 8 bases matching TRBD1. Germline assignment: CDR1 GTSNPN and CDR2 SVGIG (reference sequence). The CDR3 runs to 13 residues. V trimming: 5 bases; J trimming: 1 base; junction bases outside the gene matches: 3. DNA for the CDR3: TGTGCCTGGTACAGGGGGGCGAACACTGAAGCTTTCTTT. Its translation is CAWYRGANTEAFF.

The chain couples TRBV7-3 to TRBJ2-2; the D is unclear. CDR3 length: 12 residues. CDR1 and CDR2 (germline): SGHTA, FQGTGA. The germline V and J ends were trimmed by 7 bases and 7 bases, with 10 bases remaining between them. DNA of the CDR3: TGTGCCAGCAAAGGAGAATTCGGGGAGCTGTTTTTT. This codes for CASKGEFGELFF.

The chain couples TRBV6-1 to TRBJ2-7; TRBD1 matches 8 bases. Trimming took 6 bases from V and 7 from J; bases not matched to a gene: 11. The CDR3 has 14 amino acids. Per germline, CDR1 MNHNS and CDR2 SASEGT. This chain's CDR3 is CASRSGGTGQEQYF. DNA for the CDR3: TGTGCCAGCAGGTCAGGGGGCACGGGTCAGGAGCAGTACTTC.

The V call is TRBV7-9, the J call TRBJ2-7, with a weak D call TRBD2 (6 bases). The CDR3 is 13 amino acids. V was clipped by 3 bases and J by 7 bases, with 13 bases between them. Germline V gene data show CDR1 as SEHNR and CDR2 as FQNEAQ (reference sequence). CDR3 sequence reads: CASSFGLRGEQYF. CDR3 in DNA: TGTGCCAGCAGCTTCGGACTGCGGGGAGAGCAGTACTTC.

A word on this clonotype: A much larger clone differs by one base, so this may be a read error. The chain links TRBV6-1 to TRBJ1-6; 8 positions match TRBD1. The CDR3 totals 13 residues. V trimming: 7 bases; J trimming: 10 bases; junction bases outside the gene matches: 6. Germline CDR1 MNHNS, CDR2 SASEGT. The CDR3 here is CASKYRGASPLHF. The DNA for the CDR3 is TGTGCCAGCAAATACAGGGGGGCATCACCCCTCCACTTT.

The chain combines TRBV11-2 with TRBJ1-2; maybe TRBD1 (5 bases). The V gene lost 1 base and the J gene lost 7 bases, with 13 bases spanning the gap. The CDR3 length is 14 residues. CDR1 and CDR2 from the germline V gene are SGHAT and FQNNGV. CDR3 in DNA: TGTGCCAGCAGCTTAGTCGGGGCCGGACGTGGCTACACCTTC. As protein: CASSLVGAGRGYTF. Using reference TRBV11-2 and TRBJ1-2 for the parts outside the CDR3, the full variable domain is EAGVAQSPRYKIIEKRQSVAFWCNPISGHATLYWYQQILGQGPKLLIQFQNNGVVDDSQLPKDRFSAERLKGVDSTLKIQPAKLEDSAVYLCASSLVGAGRGYTFGSGTRLTVV.

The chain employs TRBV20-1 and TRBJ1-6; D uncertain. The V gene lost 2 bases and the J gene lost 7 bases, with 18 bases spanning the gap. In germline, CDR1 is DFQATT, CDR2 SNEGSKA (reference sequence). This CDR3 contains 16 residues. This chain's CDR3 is CSARPPLGMGNSPLHF. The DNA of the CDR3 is TGCAGTGCTAGACCCCCCCTAGGGATGGGGAATTCACCCCTCCACTTT.

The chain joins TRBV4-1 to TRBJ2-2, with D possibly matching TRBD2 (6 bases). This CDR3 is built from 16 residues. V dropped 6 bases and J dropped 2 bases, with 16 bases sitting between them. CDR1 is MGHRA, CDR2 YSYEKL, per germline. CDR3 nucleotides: TGCGCCAGCAGAACAACTAGCCAAGGAAACACCGGGGAGCTGTTTTTT. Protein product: CASRTTSQGNTGELFF.

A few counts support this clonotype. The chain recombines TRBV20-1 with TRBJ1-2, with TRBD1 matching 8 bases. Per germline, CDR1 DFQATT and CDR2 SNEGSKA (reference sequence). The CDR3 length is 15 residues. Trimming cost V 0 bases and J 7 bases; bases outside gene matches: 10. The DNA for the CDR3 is TGCAGTGCTAGAGATTTAGACAGGGGTTGGTCTGGCTACACCTTC. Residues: CSARDLDRGWSGYTF.

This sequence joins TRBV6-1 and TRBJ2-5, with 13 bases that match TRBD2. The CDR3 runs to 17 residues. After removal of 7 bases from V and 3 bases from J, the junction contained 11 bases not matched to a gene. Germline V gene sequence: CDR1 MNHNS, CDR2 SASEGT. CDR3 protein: CASTRQRGTSGEETQYF. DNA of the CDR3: TGTGCCAGCACCCGACAGAGAGGGACTAGCGGGGAAGAGACCCAGTACTTC.

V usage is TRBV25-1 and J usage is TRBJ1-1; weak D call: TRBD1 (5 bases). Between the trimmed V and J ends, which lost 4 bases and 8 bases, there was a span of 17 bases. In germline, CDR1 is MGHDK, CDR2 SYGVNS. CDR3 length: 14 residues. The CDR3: CASSVDSTGTEAFF. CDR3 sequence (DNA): TGTGCCAGCAGTGTAGACTCGACCGGGACCGAAGCTTTCTTT.

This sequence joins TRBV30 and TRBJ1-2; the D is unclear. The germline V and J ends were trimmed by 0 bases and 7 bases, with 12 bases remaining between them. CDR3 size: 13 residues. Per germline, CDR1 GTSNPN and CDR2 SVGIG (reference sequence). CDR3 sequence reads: CAWSVPGGGGYTF. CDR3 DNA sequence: TGTGCCTGGAGTGTCCCGGGAGGCGGTGGCTACACCTTC.

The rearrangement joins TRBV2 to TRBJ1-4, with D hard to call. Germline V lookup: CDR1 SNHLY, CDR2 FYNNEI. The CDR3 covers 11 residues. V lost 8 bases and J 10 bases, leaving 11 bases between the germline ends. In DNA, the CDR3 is TGTGCCAGCCAGACTGGTCCAAAACTGTTTTTT. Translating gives CASQTGPKLFF.

The CDR3 protein is CASSSSTDTQYF. The CDR3 DNA reads as TGTGCCAGCAGCTCGAGCACAGATACGCAGTATTTT. The V gene is TRBV11-2, the J gene TRBJ2-3; D is ambiguous. This CDR3 region has 12 residues. CDR1 SGHAT and CDR2 FQNNGV come from the germline V gene. V gave up 4 bases and J gave up 0 bases, with 2 bases separating them.

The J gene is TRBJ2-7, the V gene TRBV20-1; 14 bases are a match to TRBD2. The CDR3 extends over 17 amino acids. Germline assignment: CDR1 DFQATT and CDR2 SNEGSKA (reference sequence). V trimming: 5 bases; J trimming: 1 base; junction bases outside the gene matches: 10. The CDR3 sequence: CSAPGTSGSWRSYEQYF. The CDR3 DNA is TGCAGTGCTCCCGGGACTAGCGGGAGTTGGCGATCCTACGAGCAGTACTTC.

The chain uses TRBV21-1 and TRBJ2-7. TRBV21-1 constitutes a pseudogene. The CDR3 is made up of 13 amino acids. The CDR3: CASSNGTNYEQYF. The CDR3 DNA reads TGTGCCAGCAGCAATGGCACTAACTACGAGCAGTACTTC.

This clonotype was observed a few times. CDR3 DNA: TGTGCCAGCAACAACCAGGGGGCCGCTGAAGCTTTCTTT. It specifies CASNNQGAAEAFF. The V gene is TRBV21-1, the J gene TRBJ1-1; TRBD1, the table's D call, lacks a check against the DNA. TRBV21-1 is recorded as a pseudogene. The CDR3 sequence is 13 residues long.

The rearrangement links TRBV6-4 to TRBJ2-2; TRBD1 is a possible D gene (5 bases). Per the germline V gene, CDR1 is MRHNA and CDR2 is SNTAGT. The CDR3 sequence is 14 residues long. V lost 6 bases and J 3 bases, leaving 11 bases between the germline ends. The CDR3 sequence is CASRGIGDTGELFF. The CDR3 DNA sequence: TGTGCCAGCAGAGGGATAGGGGACACCGGGGAGCTGTTTTTT.

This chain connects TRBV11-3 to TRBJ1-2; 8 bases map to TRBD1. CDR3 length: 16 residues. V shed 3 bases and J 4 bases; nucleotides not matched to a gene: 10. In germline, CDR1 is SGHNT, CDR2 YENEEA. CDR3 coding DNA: TGTGCCAGCAGCTTTGGACAGGGACCACCCCTCTATGGCTACACCTTC. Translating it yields CASSFGQGPPLYGYTF.

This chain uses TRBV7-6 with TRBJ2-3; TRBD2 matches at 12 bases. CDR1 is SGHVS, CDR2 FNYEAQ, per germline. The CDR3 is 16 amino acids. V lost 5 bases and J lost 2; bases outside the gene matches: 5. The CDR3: CASSLPSGRATDTQYF. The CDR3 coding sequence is TGTGCCAGCAGCCTCCCTAGCGGGAGGGCCACAGATACGCAGTATTTT.

The CDR3: CASSAYSGSPDTQYF. CDR3 in DNA: TGTGCCAGCAGCGCCTATAGCGGGAGTCCAGATACGCAGTATTTT. The chain combines TRBV7-3 with TRBJ2-3; 9 positions agree with TRBD2. The CDR3 spans 15 residues. Germline CDR1 reads SGHTA; CDR2 reads FQGTGA. Trimming removed 5 bases from V and 4 bases from J; junction bases left unmatched: 7.

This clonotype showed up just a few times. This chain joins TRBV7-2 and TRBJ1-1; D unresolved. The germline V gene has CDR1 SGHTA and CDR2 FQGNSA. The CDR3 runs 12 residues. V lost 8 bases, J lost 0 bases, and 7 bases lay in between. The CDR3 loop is CASLLVNTEAFF. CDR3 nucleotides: TGTGCCAGCCTCCTGGTGAACACTGAAGCTTTCTTT.

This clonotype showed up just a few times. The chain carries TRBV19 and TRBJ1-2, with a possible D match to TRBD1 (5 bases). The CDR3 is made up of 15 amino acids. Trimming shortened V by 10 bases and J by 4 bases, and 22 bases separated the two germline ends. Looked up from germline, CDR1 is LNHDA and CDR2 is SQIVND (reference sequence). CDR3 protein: CATSFSGGVGYGYTF. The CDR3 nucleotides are TGTGCCACCTCGTTTTCGGGGGGAGTGGGCTATGGCTACACCTTC.

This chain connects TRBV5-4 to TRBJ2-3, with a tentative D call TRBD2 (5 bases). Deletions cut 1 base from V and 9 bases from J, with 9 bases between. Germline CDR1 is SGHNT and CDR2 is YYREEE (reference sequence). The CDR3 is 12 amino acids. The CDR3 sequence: CASSLSGNTQYF. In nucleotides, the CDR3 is TGTGCCAGCAGCTTGTCCGGGAACACGCAGTATTTT.

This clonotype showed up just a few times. CDR3 nucleotide sequence: TGTGCCGGCGGGACAACCTATGGCTACACCTTC. Its protein is CAGGTTYGYTF. The chain joins TRBV30 to TRBJ1-2, with a tentative D call TRBD1 (6 bases). Trimming cost V 8 bases and J 4 bases, with 11 bases left between them. The V gene's germline CDR1 is GTSNPN and CDR2 SVGIG (reference sequence). CDR3 size: 11 residues.

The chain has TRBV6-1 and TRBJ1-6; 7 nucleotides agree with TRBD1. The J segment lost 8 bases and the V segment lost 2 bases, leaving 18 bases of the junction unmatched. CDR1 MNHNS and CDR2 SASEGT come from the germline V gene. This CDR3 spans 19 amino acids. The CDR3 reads CASSEPWTEQGRLDSPLHF. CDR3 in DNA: TGTGCCAGCAGTGAACCCTGGACAGAACAGGGGCGTTTAGATTCACCCCTCCACTTT.

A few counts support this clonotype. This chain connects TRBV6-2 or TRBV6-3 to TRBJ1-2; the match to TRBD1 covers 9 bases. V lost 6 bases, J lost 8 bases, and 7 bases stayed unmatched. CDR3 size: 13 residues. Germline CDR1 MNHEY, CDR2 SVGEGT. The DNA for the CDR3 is TGTGCCAGCAGCGGGACAGGGATAGGAGGCTACACCTTC. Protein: CASSGTGIGGYTF.